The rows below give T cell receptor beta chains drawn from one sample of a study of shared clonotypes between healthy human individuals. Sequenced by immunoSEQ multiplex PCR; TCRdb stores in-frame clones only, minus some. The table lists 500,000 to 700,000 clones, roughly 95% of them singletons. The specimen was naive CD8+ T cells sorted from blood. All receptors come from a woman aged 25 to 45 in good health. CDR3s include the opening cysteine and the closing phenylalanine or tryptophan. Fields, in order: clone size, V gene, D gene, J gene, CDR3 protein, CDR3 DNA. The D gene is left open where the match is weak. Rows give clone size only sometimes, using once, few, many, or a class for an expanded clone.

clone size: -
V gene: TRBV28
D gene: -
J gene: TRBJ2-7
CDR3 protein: CASSFPNTEQYF
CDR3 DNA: TGTGCCAGCAGTTTCCCCAACACCGAGCAGTACTTC

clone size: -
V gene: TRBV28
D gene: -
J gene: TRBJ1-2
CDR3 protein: CASSHPPTGNYGYTF
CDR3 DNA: TGTGCCAGCTCCCACCCTCCCACGGGAAACTATGGCTACACCTTC

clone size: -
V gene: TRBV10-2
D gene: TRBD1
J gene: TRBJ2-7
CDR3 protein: CAVSGTGSYEQYF
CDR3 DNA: TGCGCCGTCTCCGGGACAGGGAGTTACGAGCAGTACTTC

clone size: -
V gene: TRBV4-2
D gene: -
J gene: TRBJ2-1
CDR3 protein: CASSQDRVEQFF
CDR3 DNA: TGTGCCAGCAGCCAAGATAGGGTAGAGCAGTTCTTC

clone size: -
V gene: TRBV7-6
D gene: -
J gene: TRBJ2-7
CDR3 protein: CASSLGPLGGGEQYF
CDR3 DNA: TGTGCCAGCAGCTTAGGGCCGCTCGGTGGGGGCGAGCAGTACTTC

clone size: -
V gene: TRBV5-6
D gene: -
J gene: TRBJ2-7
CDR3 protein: CASSLWGLIHEQYF
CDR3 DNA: TGTGCCAGCAGCTTGTGGGGGTTAATCCACGAGCAGTACTTC

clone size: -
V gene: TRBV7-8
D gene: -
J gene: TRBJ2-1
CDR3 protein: CASSRLVLTANNEQFF
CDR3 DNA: TGTGCCAGCAGCCGTCTTGTCCTTACAGCCAACAATGAGCAGTTCTTC

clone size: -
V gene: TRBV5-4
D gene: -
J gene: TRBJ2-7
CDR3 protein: CASRVALHLEQYF
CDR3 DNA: TGTGCCAGCAGGGTAGCGCTCCACCTCGAGCAGTACTTC

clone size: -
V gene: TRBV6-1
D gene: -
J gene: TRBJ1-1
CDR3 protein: CASRGGRGNTEAFF
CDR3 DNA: TGTGCCAGCAGAGGGGGACGGGGGAACACTGAAGCTTTCTTT

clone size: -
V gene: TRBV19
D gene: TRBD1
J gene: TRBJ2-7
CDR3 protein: CASGTDLSYEQYF
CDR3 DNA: TGTGCCAGCGGGACAGACCTCTCCTACGAGCAGTACTTC

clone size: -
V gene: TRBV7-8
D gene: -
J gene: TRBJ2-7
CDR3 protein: CATGFQSHYEQYF
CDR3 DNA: TGTGCCACCGGGTTTCAATCCCACTACGAGCAGTACTTC

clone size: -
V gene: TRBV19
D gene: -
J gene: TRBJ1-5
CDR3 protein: CASSLTDASNQPQHF
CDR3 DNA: TGTGCCAGTAGCCTGACAGACGCCAGCAATCAGCCCCAGCATTTT

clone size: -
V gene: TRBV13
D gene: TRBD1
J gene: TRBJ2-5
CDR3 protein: CASSQGQNQETQYF
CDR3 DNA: TGTGCCAGCAGCCAGGGACAGAACCAAGAGACCCAGTACTTC

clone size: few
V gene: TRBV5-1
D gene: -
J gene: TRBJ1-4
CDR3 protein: CASSLYGVELFF
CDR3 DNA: TGCGCCAGCAGCCTATACGGGGTCGAACTGTTTTTT

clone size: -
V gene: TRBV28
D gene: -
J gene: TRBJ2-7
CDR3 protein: CASSLKTTRFYEQYF
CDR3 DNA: TGTGCCAGCAGTTTAAAAACGACTAGATTCTACGAGCAGTACTTC

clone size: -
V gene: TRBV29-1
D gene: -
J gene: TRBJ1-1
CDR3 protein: CSVEGGRVGTEAFF
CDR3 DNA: TGCAGCGTTGAAGGCGGGAGGGTGGGAACTGAAGCTTTCTTT

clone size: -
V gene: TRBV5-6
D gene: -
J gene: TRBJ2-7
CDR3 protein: CASSLALGTYEQYF
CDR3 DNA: TGTGCCAGCAGCTTGGCACTGGGTACCTACGAGCAGTACTTC

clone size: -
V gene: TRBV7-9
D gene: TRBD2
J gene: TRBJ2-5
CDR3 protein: CASSLRVAGAETQYF
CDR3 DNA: TGTGCCAGCAGCCTCCGGGTAGCGGGAGCAGAGACCCAGTACTTC

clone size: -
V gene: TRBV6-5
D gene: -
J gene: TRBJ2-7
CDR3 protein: CASSPGTFYEQYF
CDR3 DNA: TGTGCCAGCAGTCCCGGGACATTCTACGAGCAGTACTTC

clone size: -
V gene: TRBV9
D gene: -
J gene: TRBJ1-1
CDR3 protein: CASSVDGVPNTEAFF
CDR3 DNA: TGTGCCAGCAGCGTAGACGGGGTACCGAACACTGAAGCTTTCTTT

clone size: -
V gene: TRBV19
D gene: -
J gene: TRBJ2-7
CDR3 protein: CASSIGYPYEQYF
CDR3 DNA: TGTGCCAGTAGTATAGGCTACCCCTACGAGCAGTACTTC

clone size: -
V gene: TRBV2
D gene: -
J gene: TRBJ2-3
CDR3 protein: CASSVGGRTDTQYF
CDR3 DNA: TGTGCCAGCAGTGTTGGTGGGCGCACAGATACGCAGTATTTT

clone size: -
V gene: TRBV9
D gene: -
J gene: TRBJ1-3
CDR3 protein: CASSEGDGNTIYF
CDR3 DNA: TGTGCCAGCAGCGAGGGGGATGGAAACACCATATATTTT

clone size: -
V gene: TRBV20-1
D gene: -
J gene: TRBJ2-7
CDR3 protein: CSASKKYEQYF
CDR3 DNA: TGCAGTGCTAGTAAAAAGTACGAGCAGTACTTC

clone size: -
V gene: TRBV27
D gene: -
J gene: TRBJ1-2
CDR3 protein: CASSASATSLYGYTF
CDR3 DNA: TGTGCCAGCAGTGCCTCAGCAACGAGTCTCTATGGCTACACCTTC